This TCR beta chain was sequenced during a study of cytomegalovirus exposure and HLA in healthy donors. Looking at the study overall: Assignment to the Caucasian-associated ancestry cluster applied to around four fifths of the approximately 390 genotyped donors.

The donors gave bone marrow, and they were healthy. This PCR relied on a set of 60 Vbeta primers and 13 Jbeta primers. TCRdb's table, derived via immunoSEQ multiplex PCR, lists solely in-frame clones and lacks some. The data contain approximately 190,000 clones, roughly four fifths of them singletons. The sequenced material came from PBMCs. The clonotype comes from a woman aged 45-59 years in good health and CMV-seropositive.

CDR3 protein: CASSSGTSGYNEQFF. CDR3 nucleotide sequence: TGTGCCAGCAGCTCCGGGACTAGCGGATACAATGAGCAGTTCTTC. The chain links TRBV7-3 to TRBJ2-1; TRBD2 agrees at 11 bases. This CDR3 is built from 15 residues. V dropped 4 bases and J dropped 4; count of bases not matched to a gene: 3. CDR1 is SGHTA, CDR2 FQGTGA, per germline.